Listed below are T cell receptor beta chains from one sample, sequenced in a study of Graves' ophthalmopathy and Graves' hyperthyroidism. TCRdb independently ran MiXCR on the multiplex PCR reads; one entry per CDR3 protein. Of about 500,000 distinct CDR3 sequences in the sample, roughly an eighth were seen once. The sequencing input was blood. These TCRs come from a woman aged 25 to 39 with Graves' ophthalmopathy. Each CDR3 is given with its conserved first and last residue. The order of the fields is V gene, J gene, D gene, clone size, CDR3 DNA, CDR3 protein. A D gene is named only where the DNA matches it firmly. The size entry gives once, few, many, or a class for an expanded clone.

TRBV30	TRBJ1-5	-	many	TGTGCCTGGAGTCGGGGTGAAGCCCAGCATTTT	CAWSRGEAQHF
TRBV27	TRBJ1-6	TRBD1	many	TGTGCCAGCAGTCCACCGACCCCTCGGGACAGGGTCCCTTCGAATTATAATTCACCCCTCCACTTT	CASSPPTPRDRVPSNYNSPLHF
TRBV28	TRBJ2-5	-	few	TGTGCCAGCAGTTTGAATACTATAGAGACCCAGTACTTC	CASSLNTIETQYF
TRBV28	TRBJ2-5	-	many	TGTGCCAGCAGTTTCTCTAGTCGGGAGACCCAGTACTTC	CASSFSSRETQYF
TRBV7-9	TRBJ2-7	TRBD2	many	TGTGCCAGCAGCCCTACTAGCGGGGCCGGTTACGAGCAGTACTTC	CASSPTSGAGYEQYF
TRBV15	TRBJ2-7	-	many	TGTGCCACCAGCTCTGTGGAGGCTAATTACGAGCAGTACTTC	CATSSVEANYEQYF
TRBV4-2	TRBJ2-7	TRBD2	many	TGTGCCAGCAGCCAAGATCCTAGCGGGAGGAACTACGAGCAGTACTTC	CASSQDPSGRNYEQYF
TRBV28	TRBJ1-2	-	many	TGTGCCAGCAGCCGTAGGGGCTACACCTTC	CASSRRGYTF
TRBV7-2	TRBJ2-5	TRBD1	many	TGTGCCAGCAGCTCCCGGGACAGTGCGTGGGAGACCCAGTACTTC	CASSSRDSAWETQYF
TRBV20-1	TRBJ1-3	-	many	TGCAGTGCTAGAGTAGAGGCCGCATCTGGAAACACCATATATTTT	CSARVEAASGNTIYF
TRBV7-8	TRBJ1-2	-	many	TGTGCCAGCAGCCCGGGCAATAACTATGGCTACACCTTC	CASSPGNNYGYTF
TRBV28	TRBJ2-7	TRBD2	many	TGTGCCAGCATCGGACTAGCGGGCTCGAAGGAGCAGTACTTC	CASIGLAGSKEQYF